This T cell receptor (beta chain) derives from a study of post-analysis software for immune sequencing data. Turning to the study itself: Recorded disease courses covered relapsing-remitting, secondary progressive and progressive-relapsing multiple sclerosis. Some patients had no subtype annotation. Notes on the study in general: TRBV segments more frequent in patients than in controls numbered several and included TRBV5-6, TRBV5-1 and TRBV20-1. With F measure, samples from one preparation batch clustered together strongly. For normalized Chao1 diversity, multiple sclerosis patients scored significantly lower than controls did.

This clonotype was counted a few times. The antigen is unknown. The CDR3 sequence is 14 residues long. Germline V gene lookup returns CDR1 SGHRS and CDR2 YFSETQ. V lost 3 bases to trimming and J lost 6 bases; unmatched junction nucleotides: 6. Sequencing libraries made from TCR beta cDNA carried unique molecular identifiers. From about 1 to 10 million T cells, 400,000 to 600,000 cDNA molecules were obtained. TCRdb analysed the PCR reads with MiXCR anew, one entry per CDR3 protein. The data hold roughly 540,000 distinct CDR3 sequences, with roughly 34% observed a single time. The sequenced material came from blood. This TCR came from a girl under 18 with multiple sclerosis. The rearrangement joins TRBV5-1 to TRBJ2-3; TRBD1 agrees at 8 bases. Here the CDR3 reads CASSSRTGWDTQYF. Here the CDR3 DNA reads TGCGCCAGCAGCTCACGGACAGGGTGGGATACGCAGTATTTT.